A selection of T cell receptor beta chains follows, all from one sample in a study of CD8+CD57+ T cells in acquired aplastic anemia. One entry per CDR3 protein results from TCRdb running MiXCR on the reads. The sample carries about 180,000 distinct CDR3 sequences, about 50% recorded once. Sequencing was carried out using sorted CD4+, CD8+, or CD8+CD57+ T cells (not recorded which) from PBMCs. These receptors originate from a human donor with aplastic anemia. Both conserved end residues are trimmed from each CDR3. Fields, in order: D gene, J gene, V gene, CDR3 protein. The D gene is left open where the match is weak.

>TRBD1|TRBJ1-1|TRBV29-1
SVRGTGRTEAF
>NA|TRBJ1-2|TRBV6-1
ASRDGRVDGYT
>NA|TRBJ1-2|TRBV5-1
ASSPRGGGPGT
>NA|TRBJ2-2|TRBV28
ASRDRDVKLF
>NA|TRBJ2-2|TRBV20-1
SVKGTTTGELF
>NA|TRBJ2-2|TRBV29-1
SVEKGRGELF
>NA|TRBJ1-5|TRBV20-1
SARDPRVGSNQPQH
>TRBD1|TRBJ2-7|TRBV5-4
ASSRETGTGHEQY
>NA|TRBJ1-2|TRBV24-1
ATSEGTLNYGYT
>NA|TRBJ2-1|TRBV24-1
ATIDRGGAKDEQF
>NA|TRBJ2-1|TRBV2
ASRGVGGRNEQF
>TRBD1|TRBJ2-7|TRBV7-8
ASSGTGGVKTYEQY
>TRBD1|TRBJ1-1|TRBV25-1
ASGESPVGTGANTEAF
>TRBD1|TRBJ2-1|TRBV24-1
ATSSPTGTGNPNEQF
>TRBD1|TRBJ1-5|TRBV11-2
ASSFDVGTGEGNGQPQH
>TRBD2|TRBJ2-5|TRBV9
ASSVAITGGGKETQY
>TRBD2|TRBJ2-7|TRBV5-1
ASSLSAASGGLSSYEQY
>NA|TRBJ2-3|TRBV10-1
ATQLRRRDTQY
>NA|TRBJ1-5|TRBV19
ASSIGRQPQH
>NA|TRBJ2-5|TRBV7-3
ASSGTVQETQY
>NA|TRBJ2-2|TRBV2
ASRRWGVNTGELF
>NA|TRBJ1-3|TRBV20-1
SARARGNTIY
>NA|TRBJ2-7|TRBV2
ASCRSAISYEQY
>NA|TRBJ2-1|TRBV10-3
AISDAGTYNEQF
>TRBD2|TRBJ2-5|TRBV7-2
ASNPSGRETQY
>NA|TRBJ2-7|TRBV5-6
ASSARQKYEQY
>TRBD1|TRBJ1-3|TRBV2
ASSGQGIPRNTIY
>NA|TRBJ1-2|TRBV10-3
AGSYSEKNYGYT
>NA|TRBJ2-7|TRBV20-1
SARVSGTHEQY
>TRBD1|TRBJ2-7|TRBV20-1
SASPQGLYEQY
>NA|TRBJ2-6|TRBV2
AATSGANVLT
>NA|TRBJ1-1|TRBV15
ATSRDGNEAF
>NA|TRBJ2-7|TRBV29-1
SVEGLGGAYEQY
>NA|TRBJ2-7|TRBV19
ASSMDSFRGEQY
>NA|TRBJ2-7|TRBV10-3
AITGRYEQY
>NA|TRBJ1-2|TRBV3-1
ASSHALDVSYGYT